The rows below give T cell receptor beta chains drawn from one sample of a study of T cell repertoires in cytomegalovirus infection. Each CDR3 protein gets one entry after TCRdb re-called the reads with MiXCR. The sample contains around 71,000 distinct CDR3 sequences, 35% to 45% of which appear only once. Antigens for these TCRs are unknown. The specimen comprised CD8+ T cells from cultured PBMCs, sampled from culture after CMV antigen stimulation. These receptors all come from a human donor in good health (CMV status not recorded). Some clones in this sample may be carry-over from other donors' samples. Each CDR3 is given with its conserved first and last residue. The D gene is left open where the match is weak. Some rows have no size entry. The others give once, few or many, or a class for an expanded clone.

.	TRBV28	TRBJ2-1	.	CASSFPGTRNEQFF	TGTGCCAGCAGTTTCCCCGGGACTCGAAATGAGCAGTTCTTC
.	TRBV7-6	TRBJ1-4	few	CASSLRRTTNEKLFF	TGTGCCAGCAGCTTACGGCGGACTACTAATGAAAAACTGTTTTTT
TRBD2	TRBV4-1	TRBJ2-1	.	CASSPLAGVEQFF	TGCGCCAGCAGCCCTCTAGCGGGGGTAGAGCAGTTCTTC
.	TRBV20-1	TRBJ2-1	.	CSATTFSEQFF	TGCAGTGCTACTACCTTCAGTGAGCAGTTCTTC
TRBD2	TRBV4-1	TRBJ2-1	.	CASSQDFAGGYNEQFF	TGCGCCAGCAGCCAAGACTTTGCGGGGGGTTACAATGAGCAGTTCTTC
.	TRBV6-6	TRBJ1-5	.	CASSYVQGRNQPQHF	TGTGCCAGCAGTTACGTTCAGGGGAGGAATCAGCCCCAGCATTTT
TRBD1	TRBV4-1	TRBJ1-2	.	CASSPWTGGAVGYTF	TGCGCCAGCAGCCCTTGGACAGGGGGCGCGGTTGGCTACACCTTC
TRBD1	TRBV7-6	TRBJ2-5	few	CASSSVVRGTGETQYF	TGTGCCAGCAGCTCCGTTGTCAGGGGGACGGGAGAGACCCAGTACTTC
.	TRBV7-8	TRBJ2-1	many	CASSPEEGVSGTRHLEQFF	TGTGCCAGCAGCCCCGAGGAGGGTGTGTCGGGGACACGACATCTCGAGCAGTTCTTC
.	TRBV7-2	TRBJ2-2	many	CASSLGPTGELFF	TGTGCCAGCAGCTTAGGTCCCACCGGGGAGCTGTTTTTT
TRBD2	TRBV10-3	TRBJ2-1	few	CAILGGANEQFF	TGTGCCATCCTCGGGGGGGCCAATGAGCAGTTCTTC
.	TRBV4-1	TRBJ1-1	.	CASSQGTVYTEAFF	TGCGCCAGCAGCCAAGGGACAGTTTACACTGAAGCTTTCTTT
.	TRBV5-1	TRBJ2-1	few	CASSLVLGGGLDEQFF	TGCGCCAGCAGCTTGGTATTGGGGGGGGGGCTCGATGAGCAGTTCTTC
TRBD1	TRBV4-1	TRBJ2-1	.	CASSLRGQNEQFF	TGCGCCAGCAGCTTAAGGGGACAGAATGAGCAGTTCTTC
.	TRBV9	TRBJ2-5	.	CASSVGLKYQETQYF	TGTGCCAGCAGCGTAGGACTGAAGTACCAAGAGACCCAGTACTTC
.	TRBV5-6	TRBJ2-3	.	CASSLGTGARTDTQYF	TGTGCCAGCAGCTTGGGCACGGGGGCACGCACAGATACGCAGTATTTT
.	TRBV7-9	TRBJ2-3	.	CASSLGDSSPPTDTQYF	TGTGCCAGCAGCTTGGGGGACTCCTCACCCCCCACAGATACGCAGTATTTT
.	TRBV25-1	TRBJ2-1	.	CASTIKGGRYNEQFF	TGTGCCAGCACCATTAAGGGGGGCAGGTACAATGAGCAGTTCTTC
TRBD2	TRBV19	TRBJ2-1	.	CASSTTSGEFNEQFF	TGTGCCAGTAGTACGACTAGCGGGGAATTCAATGAGCAGTTCTTC
.	TRBV7-2	TRBJ1-1	.	CASSLTVNYEAFF	TGTGCCAGCAGCTTGACAGTGAATTATGAAGCTTTCTTT
.	TRBV7-9	TRBJ2-2	few	CASPYFANTGELFF	TGTGCCAGCCCCTACTTTGCGAACACCGGGGAGCTGTTTTTT
.	TRBV11-2	TRBJ2-6	.	CASSLRQPRWATGANVLTF	TGTGCCAGCAGCTTGCGACAGCCAAGATGGGCCACTGGGGCCAACGTCCTGACTTTC
.	TRBV11-2	TRBJ2-5	.	CASSSVREQETQYF	TGTGCCAGCAGCTCGGTCAGGGAACAAGAGACCCAGTACTTC
.	TRBV7-4	TRBJ1-6	.	CASSLARDLYNSPLHF	TGTGCCAGCAGCTTAGCGAGGGATCTCTATAATTCACCCCTCCACTTT
.	TRBV11-1	TRBJ2-1	.	CASSSGGADEQFF	TGTGCCAGCAGCTCCGGCGGGGCCGATGAGCAGTTCTTC
TRBD1	TRBV7-2	TRBJ2-7	.	CASSLGRDRSYKQYF	TGTGCCAGCAGCTTAGGCCGGGACAGGTCCTACAAGCAGTACTTC
TRBD1	TRBV15	TRBJ2-7	.	CATSRGVGQASYEQYF	TGTGCCACCAGCAGGGGGGTGGGACAGGCCTCCTACGAGCAGTACTTC
TRBD1	TRBV6-1	TRBJ1-1	.	CASSELVGGQGKTEAFF	TGTGCCAGCAGTGAACTAGTGGGGGGACAGGGGAAAACTGAAGCTTTCTTT
.	TRBV6-2/TRBV6-3	TRBJ1-5	.	CASSYFGNQPQHF	TGTGCCAGCAGTTACTTTGGCAATCAGCCCCAGCATTTT
.	TRBV28	TRBJ1-1	few	CATTGLNTEAFF	TGTGCCACCACAGGGTTGAACACTGAAGCTTTCTTT
.	TRBV11-2	TRBJ1-4	.	CASSLGLNEKLFF	TGTGCCAGCAGCTTAGGACTGAATGAAAAACTGTTTTTT
.	TRBV7-2	TRBJ1-3	.	CASSSLGGIGYTIYF	TGTGCCAGCAGTTCGCTCGGAGGGATTGGATACACCATATATTTT
.	TRBV5-6	TRBJ1-4	.	CASSATSEKLFF	TGTGCCAGCAGCGCAACGAGTGAAAAACTGTTTTTT
.	TRBV6-5	TRBJ2-7	.	CASSYSSSRLFEQYF	TGTGCCAGCAGTTACTCGTCGTCGAGGTTGTTTGAGCAGTACTTC
TRBD1	TRBV5-6	TRBJ1-2	.	CASRGRQGAVYGYTF	TGTGCCAGCAGGGGTAGACAGGGGGCGGTCTATGGCTACACCTTC
TRBD1	TRBV12-3/TRBV12-4	TRBJ2-7	.	CASSPPGTGKSGEQYF	TGTGCCAGCAGTCCTCCCGGGACAGGGAAATCGGGGGAGCAGTACTTC
.	TRBV7-8	TRBJ2-7	.	CASSLSSDGVKYF	TGTGCCAGCAGCTTAAGTTCGGACGGGGTAAAGTACTTC
.	TRBV7-2	TRBJ1-1	many	CASSLGRNTEAFF	TGTGCCAGCAGCTTAGGTCGAAACACTGAAGCTTTCTTT
TRBD1	TRBV11-2	TRBJ1-1	.	CASSFWRTGASTEAFF	TGTGCCAGCAGCTTTTGGAGGACAGGGGCGAGCACTGAAGCTTTCTTT
.	TRBV7-2	TRBJ2-3	.	CASSLDGGRTDTQYF	TGTGCCAGCAGCTTAGATGGGGGGCGCACAGATACGCAGTATTTT
TRBD2	TRBV20-1	TRBJ2-3	.	CSARDRASGGASTDTQYF	TGCAGTGCTAGAGATCGGGCTAGCGGGGGGGCTAGCACAGATACGCAGTATTTT
.	TRBV4-2	TRBJ1-5	.	CASNRNWQEGGLGQPQHF	TGTGCCAGCAACCGCAATTGGCAGGAAGGAGGGCTGGGTCAGCCCCAGCATTTT
TRBD1	TRBV7-6	TRBJ2-7	.	CASMGQGSYEQYF	TGTGCCAGCATGGGACAGGGCTCCTACGAGCAGTACTTC
.	TRBV6-2/TRBV6-3	TRBJ1-5	few	CASSLGPGGGQPQHF	TGTGCCAGCAGCCTCGGACCGGGGGGGGGTCAGCCCCAGCATTTT
TRBD1	TRBV11-2	TRBJ2-3	.	CASSPGGTGGADTQYF	TGTGCCAGCAGCCCGGGTGGGACAGGGGGCGCAGATACGCAGTATTTT
TRBD1	TRBV7-6	TRBJ2-1	once	CASSPRGTGFFGEQFF	TGTGCCAGCAGCCCCAGGGGGACAGGGTTTTTCGGTGAGCAGTTCTTC
TRBD1	TRBV12-3/TRBV12-4	TRBJ2-1	.	CASSPGRGIHNEQFF	TGTGCCAGCAGTCCTGGCAGGGGGATCCACAATGAGCAGTTCTTC
.	TRBV7-9	TRBJ1-5	.	CASSFGGVGQPQHF	TGTGCCAGCAGCTTCGGTGGGGTTGGGCAGCCCCAGCATTTT
.	TRBV6-6	TRBJ1-2	.	CASSGEAPSWYGYTF	TGTGCCAGCAGTGGGGAGGCCCCATCGTGGTATGGCTACACCTTC
TRBD2	TRBV7-9	TRBJ2-1	few	CASSLALAGVDNEQFF	TGTGCCAGCAGCCTAGCCCTAGCGGGAGTAGACAATGAGCAGTTCTTC
.	TRBV7-6	TRBJ2-1	.	CACRLRTDVYNEQFF	TGTGCCTGCAGGTTAAGGACAGATGTATACAATGAGCAGTTCTTC